This TCR beta chain was documented in a study of cytomegalovirus exposure and HLA in healthy donors. Study-wide findings and caveats: In a later analysis, HLA-associated TCR beta chains were more clonally expanded than equally common others.

As concerns this clone: Its antigen remains unknown. Germline is not matched at one junction end, which may reflect a read error.

The PCR made use of 60 Vbeta and 13 Jbeta primers. Sequenced by immunoSEQ multiplex PCR; TCRdb stores in-frame clones only, minus some. In the table there are some 130,000 clones, around 77% of which are singletons. Germline values: CDR1 MNHEY, CDR2 SVGAGI. The CDR3 contains 15 residues. Sample: PBMCs. The rearrangement uses TRBV6-5 and TRBJ2-4, with D tentatively TRBD1 (6 bases). The origin of this receptor is a male donor in good health and CMV-seropositive. CDR3 residues: CASSTSPGQGNSQYF. The CDR3 DNA follows: TGTGCCAGCAGTACATCTCCGGGACAAGGAAACAGTCAGTACTTC.